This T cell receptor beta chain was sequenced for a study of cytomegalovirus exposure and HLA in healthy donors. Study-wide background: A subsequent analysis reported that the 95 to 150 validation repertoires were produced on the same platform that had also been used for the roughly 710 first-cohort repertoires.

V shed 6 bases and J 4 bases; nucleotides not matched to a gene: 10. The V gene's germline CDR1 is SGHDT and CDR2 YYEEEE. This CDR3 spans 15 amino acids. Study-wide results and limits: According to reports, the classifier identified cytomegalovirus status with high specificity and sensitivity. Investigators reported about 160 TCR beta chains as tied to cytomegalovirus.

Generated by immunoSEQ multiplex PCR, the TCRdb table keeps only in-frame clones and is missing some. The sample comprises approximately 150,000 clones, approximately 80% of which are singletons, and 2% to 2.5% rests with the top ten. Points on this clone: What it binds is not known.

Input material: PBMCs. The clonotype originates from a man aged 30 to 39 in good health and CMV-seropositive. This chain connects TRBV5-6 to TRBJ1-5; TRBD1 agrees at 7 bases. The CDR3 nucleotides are TGTGCCAGCACTACAACAGGGGTAGGAAATCAGCCCCAGCATTTT. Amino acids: CASTTTGVGNQPQHF.